The rows below give T cell receptor beta chains drawn from one sample of a study of T cell responses to AZD1222 COVID-19 vaccine. Assay: immunoSEQ multiplex PCR; the TCRdb copy retains only in-frame clones and omits some. The sample has 75,000 to 95,000 clones, roughly 90% seen once; the top ten hold 5.3%. The sequences come from peripheral blood, collected 28 days after the second AZD1222 dose. These receptors were obtained from an adult who received the AZD1222 COVID-19 vaccine. CDR3s include the opening cysteine and the closing phenylalanine or tryptophan. A D gene is named only where the DNA matches it firmly. Clone size is shown for a subset of rows, as once, few, many or a class of expanded clone.

TRBJ1-4,.,TRBV4-1,.,CASSQSRTANEKLFF,TGCGCCAGCAGCCAAAGTAGGACAGCTAATGAAAAACTGTTTTTT
TRBJ2-1,.,TRBV5-1,.,CASSWTANNEQFF,TGCGCCAGCAGCTGGACAGCGAACAATGAGCAGTTCTTC
TRBJ1-2,.,TRBV7-9,TRBD1,CASSPGQDYGYTF,TGTGCCAGCAGCCCCGGACAGGACTATGGCTACACCTTC
TRBJ1-2,few,TRBV29-1,TRBD1,CSVGGGQGPLNYGYTF,TGCAGCGTTGGAGGGGGACAGGGGCCGCTCAACTATGGCTACACCTTC
TRBJ1-1,few,TRBV19,.,CASSGAGTEAFF,TGTGCCAGTAGTGGGGCAGGCACTGAAGCTTTCTTT
TRBJ2-1,once,TRBV5-1,TRBD2,CASSAAGDLWNEQFF,TGCGCCAGCAGCGCAGCGGGGGACCTTTGGAATGAGCAGTTCTTC
TRBJ2-7,.,TRBV15,TRBD1,CATSRDRRTGVFEQYF,TGTGCCACCAGCAGAGATAGAAGGACAGGGGTTTTTGAGCAGTACTTC
TRBJ1-1,.,TRBV10-3,.,CAIRSGDEAFF,TGTGCCATCAGGTCGGGGGACGAAGCTTTCTTT
TRBJ1-2,.,TRBV7-9,.,CASSLIVGSHYGYTF,TGTGCCAGCAGCTTAATCGTGGGTTCTCACTATGGCTACACCTTC
TRBJ1-6,.,TRBV11-2,.,CASSFWAGVNNSPLHF,TGTGCCAGCAGCTTCTGGGCAGGGGTAAATAATTCACCCCTCCACTTT
TRBJ2-7,.,TRBV10-3,.,CAIAGRGDEQYF,TGTGCCATCGCTGGCAGGGGGGACGAGCAGTACTTC
TRBJ1-6,.,TRBV19,.,CASSIEAEDSPLHF,TGTGCCAGTAGTATAGAGGCAGAAGATTCACCCCTCCACTTT
TRBJ2-3,.,TRBV2,.,CASRSRGGIADTQYF,TGTGCCAGCAGATCTAGGGGGGGCATCGCAGATACGCAGTATTTT
TRBJ2-3,.,TRBV7-9,.,CASSSDVGTQYF,TGTGCCAGCAGCTCCGACGTGGGTACGCAGTATTTT
TRBJ2-1,.,TRBV21-1,.,CASSKGVGEQFF,TGTGCCAGCAGCAAAGGGGTGGGGGAGCAGTTCTTC
TRBJ1-3,.,TRBV6-1,.,CASSSSGSSGNTIYF,.
TRBJ1-2,.,TRBV28,TRBD1,CASSLGSLGQGYGYTF,TGTGCCAGCAGTTTAGGGTCGTTGGGACAGGGCTATGGCTACACCTTC
TRBJ2-5,.,TRBV27,TRBD1,CASSPGQSLGETQYF,TGTGCCAGCAGTCCGGGACAGTCCTTGGGTGAGACCCAGTACTTC
TRBJ1-6,.,TRBV2,TRBD1,CASRGQSNSPLHF,TGTGCCAGCAGGGGACAGAGCAATTCACCCCTCCACTTT
TRBJ1-2,.,TRBV10-3,.,CAISASPKLGFSYGYTF,TGTGCCATCAGTGCTTCGCCTAAACTAGGGTTCAGCTATGGCTACACCTTC
TRBJ1-3,.,TRBV9,.,CASSVVGAQDTIYF,TGTGCCAGCAGCGTAGTGGGGGCGCAGGACACCATATATTTT
TRBJ1-1,few,TRBV28,.,CASKINTEAFF,TGTGCCAGCAAGATCAACACTGAAGCTTTCTTT
TRBJ1-2,.,TRBV6-5,TRBD1,CASSYSGGAIGYTF,TGTGCCAGCAGTTACTCAGGGGGCGCGATTGGCTACACCTTC
TRBJ1-1,.,TRBV13,.,CASSLLRDAEAFF,TGTGCCAGCAGCTTACTTAGGGACGCTGAAGCTTTCTTT
TRBJ2-3,.,TRBV27,.,CASSFLPSTDTQYF,TGTGCCAGCAGTTTCCTTCCTAGCACAGATACGCAGTATTTT
TRBJ1-3,.,TRBV5-1,.,CASSLEREGNTIYF,TGCGCCAGCAGCTTGGAGAGGGAAGGAAACACCATATATTTT
TRBJ2-3,.,TRBV6-1,.,CASSEWAGGYTDTQYF,TGTGCCAGCAGTGAATGGGCGGGCGGGTATACAGATACGCAGTATTTT
TRBJ1-2,once,TRBV7-8,TRBD1,CASSTRDRVTANYGYTF,TGTGCCAGCAGCACCCGGGACAGGGTCACTGCCAACTATGGCTACACCTTC
TRBJ2-7,.,TRBV7-3,TRBD1,CASSIGQGYEQYF,TGTGCCAGCAGCATAGGACAGGGCTACGAGCAGTACTTC
TRBJ2-1,.,TRBV6-5,.,CASSPSEEGYNEQFF,TGTGCCAGCAGCCCCTCAGAGGAGGGCTACAATGAGCAGTTCTTC
TRBJ2-5,.,TRBV7-2,TRBD2,CASSSGLAETQYF,TGTGCCAGCAGCTCAGGACTAGCTGAGACCCAGTACTTC
TRBJ2-5,.,TRBV9,TRBD2,CASSPRTGGVTQYF,TGTGCCAGCAGCCCGCGAACGGGAGGGGTGACCCAGTACTTC
TRBJ2-3,.,TRBV5-1,TRBD2,CASSPGGPHSDTQYF,TGCGCCAGCAGCCCGGGGGGGCCACATTCAGATACGCAGTATTTT
TRBJ2-7,.,TRBV5-6,.,CASSLPGRSYEQYF,TGTGCCAGCAGTCTCCCAGGGAGGTCCTACGAGCAGTACTTC
TRBJ2-2,.,TRBV7-9,.,CASSLTGALGELFF,TGTGCCAGCAGCTTAACGGGGGCCCTCGGGGAGCTGTTTTTT
TRBJ1-4,.,TRBV9,TRBD1,CASSPGTATNEKLFF,TGTGCCAGCAGCCCGGGGACAGCAACTAATGAAAAACTGTTTTTT
TRBJ1-4,.,TRBV29-1,.,CSVETGFNEKLFF,TGCAGCGTTGAGACAGGCTTTAATGAAAAACTGTTTTTT
TRBJ2-6,.,TRBV2,TRBD1,CASRTGQGTSGANVLTF,TGTGCCAGCAGAACGGGACAGGGGACATCTGGGGCCAACGTCCTGACTTTC
TRBJ2-7,.,TRBV6-5,TRBD1,CASRTGYEQYF,TGTGCCAGCAGGACAGGGTACGAGCAGTACTTC
TRBJ2-5,.,TRBV11-2,TRBD2,CASSLRGDSAQETQYF,TGTGCCAGCAGCTTACGGGGGGATTCGGCCCAAGAGACCCAGTACTTC
TRBJ2-1,.,TRBV5-1,TRBD1,CASSPGQGMKFF,TGCGCCAGCAGCCCGGGACAGGGGATGAAGTTCTTC
TRBJ2-5,.,TRBV28,TRBD1,CASSLFRGTGSVETQYF,TGTGCCAGCAGTTTATTTAGAGGGACAGGGTCCGTAGAGACCCAGTACTTC
TRBJ2-5,.,TRBV7-9,.,CASSLALKETQYF,TGTGCCAGCAGCTTAGCACTAAAAGAGACCCAGTACTTC
TRBJ1-1,.,TRBV5-1,.,CASSQEVNTEAFF,TGCGCCAGCAGCCAGGAGGTGAACACTGAAGCTTTCTTT
TRBJ2-2,.,TRBV9,TRBD1,CASSEGQGRFIGELFF,TGTGCCAGCAGCGAGGGACAGGGGCGGTTCATCGGGGAGCTGTTTTTT
TRBJ2-2,.,TRBV13,TRBD2,CATHPGGAADTGELFF,TGTGCCACTCATCCGGGGGGGGCCGCGGACACCGGGGAGCTGTTTTTT
TRBJ2-2,.,TRBV4-3,.,CASSQGTFPLDGELFF,TGCGCCAGCAGCCAAGGGACATTCCCTTTAGATGGGGAGCTGTTTTTT
TRBJ2-3,.,TRBV7-2,TRBD2,CASSFSGYTDTQYF,TGTGCCAGCAGCTTTAGCGGGTACACAGATACGCAGTATTTT
TRBJ2-1,.,TRBV6-2/TRBV6-3,.,CASSYSLGLSWQFF,TGTGCCAGCAGTTACTCTCTTGGCCTAAGTTGGCAGTTCTTC
TRBJ1-4,.,TRBV2,.,CASSPPGEATNEKLFF,TGTGCCAGCAGTCCCCCGGGCGAGGCAACTAATGAAAAACTGTTTTTT
TRBJ2-3,.,TRBV7-8,.,CASSPQSGADTQYF,TGTGCCAGCAGCCCCCAGTCGGGGGCAGATACGCAGTATTTT
TRBJ2-7,.,TRBV7-8,TRBD1,CASSPYRGSYEQYF,TGTGCCAGCAGCCCTTACAGGGGTTCCTACGAGCAGTACTTC
TRBJ1-3,.,TRBV10-3,TRBD1,CAISATGTGGNTIYF,TGTGCCATCAGCGCCACCGGGACAGGGGGAAACACCATATATTTT
TRBJ2-3,.,TRBV2,.,CASSEVSLIGNTQYF,TGTGCCAGCAGTGAAGTATCCCTGATTGGAAATACGCAGTATTTT
TRBJ1-1,.,TRBV7-9,TRBD1,CASSLVSGQGVAFF,TGTGCCAGCAGCTTAGTCAGCGGACAGGGAGTAGCTTTCTTT